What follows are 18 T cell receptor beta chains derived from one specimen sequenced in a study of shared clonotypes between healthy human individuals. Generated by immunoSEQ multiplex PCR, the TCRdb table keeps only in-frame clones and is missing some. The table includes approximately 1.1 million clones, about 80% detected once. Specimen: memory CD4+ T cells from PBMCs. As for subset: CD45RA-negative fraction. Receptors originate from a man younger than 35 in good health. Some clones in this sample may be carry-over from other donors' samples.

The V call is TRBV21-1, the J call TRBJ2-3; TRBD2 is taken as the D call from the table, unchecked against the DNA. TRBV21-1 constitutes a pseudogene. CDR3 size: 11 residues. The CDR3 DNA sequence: TGTGCCAGGGAGAGAAAAGATACGCAGTATTTT. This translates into CARERKDTQYF.

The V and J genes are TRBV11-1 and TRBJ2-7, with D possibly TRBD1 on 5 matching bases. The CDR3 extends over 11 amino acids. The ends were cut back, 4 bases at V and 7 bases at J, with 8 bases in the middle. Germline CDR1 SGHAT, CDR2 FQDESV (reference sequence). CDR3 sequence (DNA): TGTGCCAGCAGCTCAGGGCGGGAGCAGTACTTC. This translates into CASSSGREQYF.

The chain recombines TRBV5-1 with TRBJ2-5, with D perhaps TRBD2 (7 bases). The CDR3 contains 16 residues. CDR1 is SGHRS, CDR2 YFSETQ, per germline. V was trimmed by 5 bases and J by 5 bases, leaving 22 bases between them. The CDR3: CASRPTVGGQFETQYF. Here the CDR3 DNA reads TGCGCCAGCAGACCTACGGTGGGGGGGCAGTTCGAGACCCAGTACTTC.

The CDR3 region is CASSPRGADSYEQYF. As DNA, the CDR3 is TGTGCCAGCAGCCCAAGGGGGGCAGACTCCTACGAGCAGTACTTC. The V gene is TRBV7-3, the J gene TRBJ2-7, with D perhaps assigned TRBD1 or TRBD2 (6 bases each). The germline V gene encodes CDR1 SGHTA and CDR2 FQGTGA. V lost 5 bases and J 0 bases, leaving 14 bases between the germline ends. The CDR3 is 15 amino acids. Variable domain in full (rest from reference TRBV7-3 and TRBJ2-7): GAGVSQTPSNKVTEKGKYVELRCDPISGHTALYWYRQSLGQGPEFLIYFQGTGAADDSGLPNDRFFAVRPEGSVSTLKIQRTERGDSAVYLCASSPRGADSYEQYFGPGTRLTVT.

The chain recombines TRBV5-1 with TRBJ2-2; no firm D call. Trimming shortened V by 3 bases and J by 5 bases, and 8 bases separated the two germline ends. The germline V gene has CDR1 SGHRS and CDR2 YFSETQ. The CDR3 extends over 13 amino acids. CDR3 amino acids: CASSSTLTGELFF. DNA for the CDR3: TGCGCCAGCAGCTCGACACTTACCGGGGAGCTGTTTTTT.

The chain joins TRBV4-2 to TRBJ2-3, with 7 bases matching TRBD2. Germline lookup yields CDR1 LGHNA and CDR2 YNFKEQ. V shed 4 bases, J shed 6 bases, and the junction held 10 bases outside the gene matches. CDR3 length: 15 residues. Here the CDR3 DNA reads TGTGCCAGCAGCCCGCAACATAGGGGAGGGGATACGCAGTATTTT. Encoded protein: CASSPQHRGGDTQYF.

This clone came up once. In nucleotides, the CDR3 is TGTGCCTGTATCGACAGGGGCGACTATGGCTACACCTTC. It yields the protein CACIDRGDYGYTF. The chain has TRBV30 and TRBJ1-2, with 8 bases that match TRBD1. This CDR3 spans 13 amino acids. With V trimmed by 6 bases and J by 3 bases, 6 bases remained unmatched. The germline V gene has CDR1 GTSNPN and CDR2 SVGIG (reference sequence).

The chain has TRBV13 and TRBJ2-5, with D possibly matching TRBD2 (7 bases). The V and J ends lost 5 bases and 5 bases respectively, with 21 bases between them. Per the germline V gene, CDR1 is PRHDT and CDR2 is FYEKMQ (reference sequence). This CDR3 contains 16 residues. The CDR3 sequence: CASSPRLVRGGETQYF. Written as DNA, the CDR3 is TGTGCCAGCAGCCCCCGGCTGGTGAGGGGGGGGGAGACCCAGTACTTC.

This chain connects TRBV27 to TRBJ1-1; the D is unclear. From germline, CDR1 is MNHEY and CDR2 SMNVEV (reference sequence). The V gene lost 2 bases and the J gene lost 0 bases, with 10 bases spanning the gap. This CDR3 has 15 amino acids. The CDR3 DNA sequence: TGTGCCAGCAGTTTAGGCCCCTTAATGAACACTGAAGCTTTCTTT. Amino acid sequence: CASSLGPLMNTEAFF.

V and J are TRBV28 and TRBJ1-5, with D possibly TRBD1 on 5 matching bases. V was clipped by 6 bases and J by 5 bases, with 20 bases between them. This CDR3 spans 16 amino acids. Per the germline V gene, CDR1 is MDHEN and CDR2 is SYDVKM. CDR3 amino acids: CASSRPGPTRDQPQHF. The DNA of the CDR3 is TGTGCCAGCAGCCGTCCGGGACCCACTAGGGATCAGCCCCAGCATTTT.

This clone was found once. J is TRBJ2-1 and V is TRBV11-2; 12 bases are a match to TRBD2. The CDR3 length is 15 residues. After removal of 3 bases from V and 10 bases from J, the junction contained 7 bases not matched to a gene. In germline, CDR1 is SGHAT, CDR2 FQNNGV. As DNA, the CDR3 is TGTGCCAGCAGCTTGGGGCTAGCGGGAGGGGAGGAGCAGTTCTTC. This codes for CASSLGLAGGEEQFF.

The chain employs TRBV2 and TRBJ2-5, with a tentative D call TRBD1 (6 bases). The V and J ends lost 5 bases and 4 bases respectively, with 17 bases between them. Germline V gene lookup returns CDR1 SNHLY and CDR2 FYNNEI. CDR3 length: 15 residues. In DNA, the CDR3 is TGTGCCAGCAGTCTCGGGCCAGGGGTGGGAGAGACCCAGTACTTC. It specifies CASSLGPGVGETQYF.

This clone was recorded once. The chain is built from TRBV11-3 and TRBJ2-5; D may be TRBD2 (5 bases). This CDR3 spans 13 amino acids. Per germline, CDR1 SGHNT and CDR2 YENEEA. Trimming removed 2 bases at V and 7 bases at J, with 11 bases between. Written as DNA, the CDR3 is TGTGCCAGCAGCTTATCCCTCGCGGGGACCCAGTACTTC. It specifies CASSLSLAGTQYF. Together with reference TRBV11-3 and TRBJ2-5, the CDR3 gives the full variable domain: EAGVVQSPRYKIIEKKQPVAFWCNPISGHNTLYWYLQNLGQGPELLIRYENEEAVDDSQLPKDRFSAERLKGVDSTLKIQPAELGDSAVYLCASSLSLAGTQYFGPGTRLLVL.

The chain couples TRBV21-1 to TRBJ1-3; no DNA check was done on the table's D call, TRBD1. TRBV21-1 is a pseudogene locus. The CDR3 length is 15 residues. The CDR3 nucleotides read TGTGCCAGCAGCAGGACCGGGACAGGGGGAAACACCATATATTTT. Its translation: CASSRTGTGGNTIYF.

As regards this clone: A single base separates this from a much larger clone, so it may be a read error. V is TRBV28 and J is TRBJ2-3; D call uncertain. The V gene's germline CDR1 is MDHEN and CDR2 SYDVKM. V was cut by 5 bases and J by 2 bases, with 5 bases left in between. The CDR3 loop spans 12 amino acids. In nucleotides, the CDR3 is TGTGCCAGCAGTGAGTACACAGATACGCAGTATTTT. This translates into CASSEYTDTQYF.

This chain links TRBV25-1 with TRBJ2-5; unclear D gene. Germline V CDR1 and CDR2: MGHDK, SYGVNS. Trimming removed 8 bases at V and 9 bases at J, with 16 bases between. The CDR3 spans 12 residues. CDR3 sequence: CASEAPKSAQYF. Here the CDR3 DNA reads TGTGCCAGCGAAGCCCCCAAGAGCGCCCAGTACTTC.

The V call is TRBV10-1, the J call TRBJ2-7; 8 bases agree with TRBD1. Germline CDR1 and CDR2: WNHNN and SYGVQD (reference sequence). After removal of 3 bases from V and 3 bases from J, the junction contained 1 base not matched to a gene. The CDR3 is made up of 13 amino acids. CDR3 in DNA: TGCGCCAGCAGTGAAACAGGGGGCTACGAGCAGTACTTC. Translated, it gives CASSETGGYEQYF.

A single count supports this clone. CDR3 DNA: TGTGCCAGCAGTTTTCGACTAGCGAGCTCCTACAATGAGCAGTTCTTC. This translates into CASSFRLASSYNEQFF. The chain carries TRBV27 and TRBJ2-1; 8 bases are a match to TRBD2. Germline V gene sequence: CDR1 MNHEY, CDR2 SMNVEV (reference sequence). The CDR3 has 16 amino acids. The V and J ends lost 3 bases and 0 bases, in that order; junction bases with no gene match: 4.